This T cell receptor (beta chain) stems from a study of PD-1 blockade in classical Hodgkin lymphoma. Study findings and constraints: There remain no defined causes for the repertoire differences, which possibly reflect disease activity or prior therapy. Nivolumab initiated under 1 year post-ASCT led to patient exclusion.

The CDR3 runs 15 residues. Deletions cut 4 bases from V and 1 base from J, with 14 bases between. Germline assignment: CDR1 SGHKS and CDR2 YYEKEE (reference sequence). As for this clone: The target antigen is unknown.

Autologous stem cell transplantation was followed by relapse in every patient, and brentuximab vedotin exposure varied. Purification of CD4+ T cells from thawed PBMCs was performed via magnetic negative selection. Assay used: immunoSEQ multiplex PCR; TCRdb lists only in-frame clones, some missing. The table lists about 16,000 clones, approximately 86% of them singletons. The specimen comprised CD4+ T cells from blood, sampled at baseline. This chain joins TRBV5-5 and TRBJ2-5, with D possibly TRBD1 on 5 matching bases. This receptor was identified in a human donor with classical Hodgkin lymphoma. The chain's CDR3 is CASSPPQTVQETQYF. The CDR3 DNA reads as TGTGCCAGCAGCCCCCCACAGACAGTCCAAGAGACCCAGTACTTC.